This T cell receptor beta chain was recovered during a study of T cell clonality in common variable immunodeficiency. Study-wide points: Shared TCRbeta clones were fewer between CVID subjects than controls. Reportedly, TCR beta sequences from common variable immunodeficiency showed fewer deletions and N-nucleotide insertions.

The V gene lost 5 bases and the J gene lost 3 bases, with 17 bases spanning the gap. The CDR3 totals 15 residues. CDR1 is SGHAT and CDR2 is FQNNGV in the germline V gene. Aged about 9 to 64 years, CVID subjects averaged around 40 years old. Caucasian heritage predominated among both patients and controls. CVID and control samples used equivalent genomic DNA input. Method: immunoSEQ multiplex PCR; TCRdb's copy keeps in-frame clones and lacks some. This record lists fewer than 9,500 clones, none seen once only, and the top ten clones contain around 22%. About this clone: Its specificity is not known. The read comes to an end 3 residues before the CDR3 does, leaving the germline J gene to fill in the end.

The sequencing sample was made of peripheral blood mononuclear cells. The receptor was isolated from a human donor with common variable immunodeficiency. This chain connects TRBV11-2 to TRBJ2-7, with D perhaps matching TRBD1 (6 bases). The covered CDR3 bases are TGTGCCAGCAGCCCCCGGACAGCTACCCTCTACGAG. This translates into CASSPRTATLYE. The complete CDR3 protein is CASSPRTATLYEQYF.